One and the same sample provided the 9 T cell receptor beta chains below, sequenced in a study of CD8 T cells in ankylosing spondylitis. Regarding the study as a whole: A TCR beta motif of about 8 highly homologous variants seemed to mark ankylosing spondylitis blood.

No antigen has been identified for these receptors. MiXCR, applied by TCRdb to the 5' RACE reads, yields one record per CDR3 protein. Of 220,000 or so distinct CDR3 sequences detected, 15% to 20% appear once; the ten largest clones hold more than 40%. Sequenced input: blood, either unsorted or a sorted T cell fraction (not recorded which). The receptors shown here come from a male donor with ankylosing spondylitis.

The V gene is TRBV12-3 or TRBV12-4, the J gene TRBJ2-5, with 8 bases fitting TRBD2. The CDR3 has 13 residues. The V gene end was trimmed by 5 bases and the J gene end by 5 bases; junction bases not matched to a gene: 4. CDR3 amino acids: CASSASGSETQYF. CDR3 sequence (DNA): TGTGCCAGCAGTGCGAGCGGGAGTGAGACCCAGTACTTC.

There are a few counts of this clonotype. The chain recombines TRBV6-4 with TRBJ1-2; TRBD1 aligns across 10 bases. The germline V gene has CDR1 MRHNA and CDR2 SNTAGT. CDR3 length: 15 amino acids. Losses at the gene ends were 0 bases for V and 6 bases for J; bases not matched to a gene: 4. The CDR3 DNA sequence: TGTGCCAGCAGTGACTCCGGGACAGGGGAGAATGGCTACACCTTC. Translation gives CASSDSGTGENGYTF.

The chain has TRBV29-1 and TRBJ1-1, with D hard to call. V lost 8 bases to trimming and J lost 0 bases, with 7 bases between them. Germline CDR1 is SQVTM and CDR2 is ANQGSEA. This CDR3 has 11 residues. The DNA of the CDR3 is TGCAGCTCCGTACTGAACACTGAAGCTTTCTTT. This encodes CSSVLNTEAFF.

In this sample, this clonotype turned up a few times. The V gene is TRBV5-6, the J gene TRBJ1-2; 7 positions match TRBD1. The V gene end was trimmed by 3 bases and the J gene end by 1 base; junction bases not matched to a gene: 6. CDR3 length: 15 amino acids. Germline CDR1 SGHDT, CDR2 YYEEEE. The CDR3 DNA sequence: TGTGCCAGCAGCTCGACAGGGTCCATTAACTATGGCTACACCTTC. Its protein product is CASSSTGSINYGYTF.

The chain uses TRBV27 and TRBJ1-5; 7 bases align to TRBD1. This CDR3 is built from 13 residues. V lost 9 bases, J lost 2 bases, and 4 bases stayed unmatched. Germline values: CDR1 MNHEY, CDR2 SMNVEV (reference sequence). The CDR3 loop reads CARVTGGNQPQHF. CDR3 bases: TGTGCCAGAGTCACAGGGGGCAATCAGCCCCAGCATTTT.

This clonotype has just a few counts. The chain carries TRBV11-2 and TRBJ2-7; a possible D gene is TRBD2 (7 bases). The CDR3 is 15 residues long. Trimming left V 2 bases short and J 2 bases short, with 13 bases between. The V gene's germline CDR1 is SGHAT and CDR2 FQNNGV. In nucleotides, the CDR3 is TGTGCCAGCAGCTTACCTGCGGGGGCCCCCTACGAGCAGTACTTC. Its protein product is CASSLPAGAPYEQYF.

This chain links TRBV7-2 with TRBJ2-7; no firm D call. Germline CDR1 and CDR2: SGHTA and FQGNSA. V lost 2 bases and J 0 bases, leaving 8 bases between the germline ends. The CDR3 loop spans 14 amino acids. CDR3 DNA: TGTGCCAGCAGCTTACCCTCCCTCTCCTACGAGCAGTACTTC. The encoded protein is CASSLPSLSYEQYF.

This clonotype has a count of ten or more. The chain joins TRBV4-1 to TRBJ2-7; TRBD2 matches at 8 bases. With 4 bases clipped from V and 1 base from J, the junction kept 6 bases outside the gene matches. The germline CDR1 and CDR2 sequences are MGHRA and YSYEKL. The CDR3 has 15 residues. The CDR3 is CASSPRLAGSYEQYF. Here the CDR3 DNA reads TGCGCCAGCAGCCCCCGGTTAGCGGGGTCCTACGAGCAGTACTTC.

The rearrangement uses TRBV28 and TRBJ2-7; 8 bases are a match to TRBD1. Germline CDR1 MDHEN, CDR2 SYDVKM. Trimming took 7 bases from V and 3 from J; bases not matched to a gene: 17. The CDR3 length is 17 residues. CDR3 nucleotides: TGTGCCAGCACCACCCCCGGGTTGGACAGGGTACACTACGAGCAGTACTTC. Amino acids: CASTTPGLDRVHYEQYF. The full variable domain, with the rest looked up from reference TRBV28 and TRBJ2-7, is DVKVTQSSRYLVKRTGEKVFLECVQDMDHENMFWYRQDPGLGLRLIYFSYDVKMKEKGDIPEGYSVSREKKERFSLILESASTNQTSMYLCASTTPGLDRVHYEQYFGPGTRLTVT.